This T cell receptor beta chain was sequenced during a study of Ad26.COV2.S vaccination and SARS-CoV-2 variants. Study-wide context: Vaccine-arm donor from the placebo-controlled COV1001 Ad26.COV2.S trial.

Measured with immunoSEQ multiplex PCR; TCRdb has only the in-frame clones, and not every one. The table records about 400,000 clones, approximately 89% of them present only once. Treatment of the sample: over 15 received Ad26.COV2.S at low or high dose, single or two shots; about five received placebo; per-sample allocation not given. After the first vaccine or placebo injection, samples were drawn on day 63. This clone was counted only a few times. Within the sample, other DNA sequences also encode this same CDR3. The source was peripheral blood, collected in a trial of Ad26.COV2.S vaccine versus placebo. The clonotype originates from a person aged 18-60 years who received the Ad26.COV2.S COVID-19 vaccine or a placebo.

The DNA of the CDR3 is TGTGCCAGCAGTTTCAGCAATTCACCCCTCCACTTT. It translates to CASSFSNSPLHF. The genes are TRBV27 and TRBJ1-6; D is ambiguous. With 3 bases removed from V and 7 bases from J, the gap between germline ends came to 4 bases. This CDR3 has 12 amino acids. The germline CDR1 and CDR2 sequences are MNHEY and SMNVEV (reference sequence).